These T cell receptor beta chains were read from a single sample in a study. Using its own MiXCR run on the RT-PCR reads, TCRdb lists one record per CDR3 protein. The repertoire holds hundreds of thousands of distinct CDR3 sequences, with 14% as singletons. Material for sequencing was memory CD4+ T cells from blood. These receptors were collected from a female donor in good health, serving as a healthy control. The CDR3 runs from the conserved cysteine through the conserved F or W. A D gene is named only where the DNA matches it firmly. Rows give clone size only sometimes, using once, few, many, or a class for an expanded clone.

clone size | D gene | J gene | V gene | CDR3 protein | CDR3 DNA
many | . | TRBJ1-3 | TRBV12-3/TRBV12-4 | CASSTVTSGNTIYF | TGTGCCAGCAGTACCGTTACCTCTGGAAACACCATATATTTT
many | TRBD1 | TRBJ1-5 | TRBV4-1 | CASSQGQAQPQHF | TGCGCCAGCAGCCAGGGACAGGCTCAGCCCCAGCATTTT
few | . | TRBJ1-5 | TRBV30 | CAWSVGPDQPQHF | TGTGCCTGGAGTGTCGGCCCCGATCAGCCCCAGCATTTT
few | TRBD1 | TRBJ1-5 | TRBV27 | CASSFRPTGTGRGQPQHF | TGTGCCAGCAGTTTCCGACCGACCGGGACAGGGAGGGGTCAGCCCCAGCATTTT
many | TRBD1 | TRBJ1-2 | TRBV7-3 | CASSLDPGTAKNYGYTF | TGTGCCAGCAGCTTAGATCCCGGGACAGCCAAAAACTATGGCTACACCTTC
few | TRBD1 | TRBJ1-1 | TRBV20-1 | CSAREADRGRGTEAFF | TGCAGTGCTAGAGAGGCCGACAGGGGGCGAGGCACTGAAGCTTTCTTT
many | TRBD2 | TRBJ2-3 | TRBV4-2 | CASSRRGAAGGSDTQYF | TGTGCCAGCAGCCGCCGCGGAGCAGCGGGAGGTTCAGATACGCAGTATTTT
few | . | TRBJ1-1 | TRBV5-1 | CASSLAGQTHAEAFF | TGCGCCAGCAGCTTGGCAGGGCAAACGCACGCTGAAGCTTTCTTT
many | . | TRBJ2-5 | TRBV20-1 | CSARDPQGSGETQYF | TGCAGTGCTAGAGATCCCCAGGGGTCAGGCGAGACCCAGTACTTC
many | . | TRBJ1-5 | TRBV12-3/TRBV12-4 | CASGTGSQPQHF | TGTGCCAGCGGGACGGGGAGTCAGCCCCAGCATTTT
. | TRBD2 | TRBJ2-1 | TRBV29-1 | CSVPQGLAGGPGEQFF | TGCAGCGTTCCCCAGGGACTAGCGGGAGGGCCTGGTGAGCAGTTCTTC
few | TRBD1 | TRBJ1-2 | TRBV20-1 | CSAFTGTGSDYGYTF | TGCAGTGCTTTTACCGGGACAGGGTCGGACTATGGCTACACCTTC
many | TRBD2 | TRBJ2-3 | TRBV4-1 | CASSQEAGTSGSKDTQYF | TGCGCCAGCAGCCAAGAAGCGGGGACTAGCGGGAGTAAAGATACGCAGTATTTT
once | TRBD1 | TRBJ2-7 | TRBV5-5 | CASRKDRDLYEQYF | TGTGCCAGCAGGAAGGACAGGGACCTGTATGAGCAGTACTTC
. | . | TRBJ2-7 | TRBV12-3/TRBV12-4 | CASSFYPNYEQYF | TGTGCCAGCAGTTTCTATCCGAACTACGAGCAGTACTTC
few | TRBD1 | TRBJ2-4 | TRBV18 | CASSPQGGQGWNIQYF | TGTGCCAGCTCCCCCCAAGGCGGACAGGGATGGAACATTCAGTACTTC
. | . | TRBJ2-3 | TRBV11-2 | CASTTATEAGTDTQYF | TGTGCCAGCACCACCGCGACGGAGGCGGGCACAGATACGCAGTATTTT
. | TRBD2 | TRBJ2-7 | TRBV13 | CASSLPGLAGSYEQYF | TGTGCCAGCAGCCTACCGGGACTAGCGGGCTCCTACGAGCAGTACTTC
once | . | TRBJ2-7 | TRBV20-1 | CSARSYLSYEQYF | TGCAGTGCTCGCAGCTATCTCTCCTACGAGCAGTACTTC
few | TRBD1 | TRBJ2-1 | TRBV20-1 | CSAAGYRGGNNEQFF | TGCAGTGCCGCCGGTTATAGAGGGGGCAACAATGAGCAGTTCTTC
. | TRBD1 | TRBJ2-3 | TRBV20-1 | CSARVRRQGMTDTQYF | TGCAGTGCTAGGGTTAGGAGACAGGGGATGACAGATACGCAGTATTTT
few | . | TRBJ2-6 | TRBV7-8 | CASRSSGASGANVLTF | TGTGCCAGCCGTTCGTCAGGGGCGTCTGGGGCCAACGTCCTGACTTTC
. | . | TRBJ1-5 | TRBV5-5 | CASSREGSNQPQHF | TGTGCCAGCAGCCGGGAGGGAAGCAATCAGCCCCAGCATTTT
. | TRBD2 | TRBJ2-3 | TRBV4-1 | CASSLRLAGGYAADTQYF | TGCGCCAGCAGCCTTAGACTAGCGGGAGGATATGCGGCAGATACGCAGTATTTT
many | TRBD1 | TRBJ2-3 | TRBV5-1 | CASSPGQGQDTQYF | TGCGCCAGCAGCCCAGGACAGGGGCAAGATACGCAGTATTTT
few | . | TRBJ2-7 | TRBV6-2/TRBV6-3 | CASSWAASYEQYF | TGTGCCAGCAGTTGGGCGGCCTCCTACGAGCAGTACTTC
few | TRBD1 | TRBJ2-1 | TRBV5-1 | CASSPDRVGNEQFF | TGCGCCAGCAGCCCAGACAGGGTAGGGAATGAGCAGTTCTTC
. | . | TRBJ2-2 | TRBV7-2 | CASSPGRGRAANTGELFF | TGTGCCAGCAGCCCGGGGAGGGGGCGCGCAGCGAACACCGGGGAGCTGTTTTTT
many | TRBD2 | TRBJ2-7 | TRBV29-1 | CSVGGGSGSYEQYF | TGCAGCGTTGGGGGAGGGAGCGGCTCCTACGAGCAGTACTTC
. | TRBD1 | TRBJ1-5 | TRBV7-9 | CASSASGTGFNQPQHF | TGTGCCAGCAGCGCCTCCGGGACAGGCTTTAATCAGCCCCAGCATTTT
few | TRBD2 | TRBJ2-4 | TRBV6-1 | CATTEGAGGKGKNIQYF | TGTGCCACCACGGAGGGTGCGGGGGGTAAGGGCAAAAACATTCAGTACTTC
many | TRBD2 | TRBJ2-3 | TRBV9 | CASSVGSSGRTDTQYF | TGTGCCAGCAGCGTAGGTAGTAGCGGGAGGACAGATACGCAGTATTTT
many | . | TRBJ1-1 | TRBV29-1 | CSAESSWSDEAFF | TGCAGCGCCGAAAGTAGCTGGTCGGATGAAGCTTTCTTT
few | . | TRBJ2-5 | TRBV7-8 | CASTLMGRYQETQYF | TGTGCCAGCACCTTAATGGGGCGGTACCAAGAGACCCAGTACTTC
many | . | TRBJ2-7 | TRBV5-1 | CASSLPEGASYEQYF | TGCGCCAGCAGCCTCCCGGAGGGGGCAAGCTACGAGCAGTACTTC
many | . | TRBJ2-3 | TRBV4-3 | CASSQGLLARTDTQYF | TGCGCCAGCAGCCAAGGGCTTCTAGCCCGCACAGATACGCAGTATTTT
many | . | TRBJ2-5 | TRBV6-2/TRBV6-3 | CASSYGTLGETQYF | TGTGCCAGCAGTTACGGAACCTTAGGGGAGACCCAGTACTTC
. | TRBD2 | TRBJ2-3 | TRBV7-2 | CASSNSGSIDTQYF | TGTGCCAGCAGCAACAGCGGGAGTATAGATACGCAGTATTTT
. | . | TRBJ2-2 | TRBV28 | CASSSSGLGTGELFF | TGTGCCAGCAGTTCCTCAGGGTTAGGCACCGGGGAGCTGTTTTTT
. | TRBD1 | TRBJ2-1 | TRBV18 | CASSARTGADEQFF | TGTGCCAGCTCAGCCCGGACAGGGGCCGATGAGCAGTTCTTC
many | . | TRBJ1-2 | TRBV12-3/TRBV12-4 | CASRSDGLDGYTF | TGTGCCAGCAGATCTGACGGGTTGGATGGCTACACCTTC
many | . | TRBJ1-4 | TRBV20-1 | CSAREATATNEKLFF | TGCAGTGCTAGAGAAGCGACCGCAACTAATGAAAAACTGTTTTTT
few | . | TRBJ2-3 | TRBV7-9 | CASSPDFTQYF | TGTGCCAGCAGCCCTGATTTTACGCAGTATTTT